Shown below are 28 T cell receptor beta chains from a single sample sequenced in a study of blood T cells in healthy people across ages. A second PCR, run for roughly 7 to 11 cycles, used a sample-barcoded 5' primer plus a J-beta primer mix. MiXCR, applied by TCRdb to the 5' RACE reads, yields one record per CDR3 protein. Altogether about 2 million distinct CDR3 sequences are present, around 48% being singletons, with the ten largest covering over 2%. The source material was blood. The receptors shown here come from a middle-aged woman in good health.

The CDR3: CASSGLLAGKYQETQYF. CDR3 coding DNA: TGTGCCAGCAGTGGCCTGCTAGCGGGAAAGTACCAAGAGACCCAGTACTTC. The chain joins TRBV6-4 to TRBJ2-5; 9 bases are shared with TRBD2. The CDR3 length is 17 residues. The V segment lost 4 bases and the J segment 0 bases; nucleotides outside the gene matches: 9. Germline CDR1 and CDR2: MRHNA and SNTAGT.

The rearrangement uses TRBV12-3 or TRBV12-4 and TRBJ2-3; the match to TRBD2 covers 9 bases. The CDR3 totals 20 residues. The V and J ends lost 1 base and 3 bases, in that order; junction bases with no gene match: 17. The CDR3 DNA follows: TGTGCCAGCAGTTTAGAATCCTGGCTAGCGGGGCCAAAGAGGACAGATACGCAGTATTTT. Translation gives CASSLESWLAGPKRTDTQYF.

This sequence joins TRBV6-2 or TRBV6-3 and TRBJ2-7; TRBD2 agrees at 12 bases. Germline V CDR1 and CDR2: MNHEY, SVGEGT. The CDR3 consists of 14 residues. V lost 0 bases and J lost 6; bases outside the gene matches: 0. The CDR3 sequence: CASSYSGLAGEQYF. For the CDR3, the DNA is TGTGCCAGCAGTTACTCGGGACTAGCGGGCGAGCAGTACTTC.

The CDR3 DNA reads TGTGCCAGCAGCTCCCTTCCCCGGACAGGGCGGGGGCAGCCCCAGCATTTT. The encoded protein is CASSSLPRTGRGQPQHF. This chain links TRBV7-2 with TRBJ1-5; TRBD1 agrees at 8 bases. Germline lookup yields CDR1 SGHTA and CDR2 FQGNSA. V gave up 4 bases and J gave up 7 bases; unmatched junction bases: 15. CDR3 size: 17 residues.

The rearrangement links TRBV9 to TRBJ2-7; 10 bases fit TRBD2. Per germline, CDR1 SGDLS and CDR2 YYNGEE. This CDR3 contains 15 residues. The ends lost 0 bases at V and 2 bases at J; junction bases unmatched: 2. CDR3 in amino acids: CASSVALAGAYEQYF. The CDR3 nucleotides read TGTGCCAGCAGCGTAGCCCTAGCGGGGGCCTACGAGCAGTACTTC. Filled out from reference TRBV9 and TRBJ2-7, the complete variable domain reads DSGVTQTPKHLITATGQRVTLRCSPRSGDLSVYWYQQSLDQGLQFLIQYYNGEERAKGNILERFSAQQFPDLHSELNLSSLELGDSALYFCASSVALAGAYEQYFGPGTRLTVT.

The chain employs TRBV28 and TRBJ2-3; D might be TRBD1 or TRBD2, each matching 5 bases. Germline V gene data show CDR1 as MDHEN and CDR2 as SYDVKM. This CDR3 has 16 residues. The V and J ends lost 6 bases and 0 bases respectively, with 16 bases between them. CDR3 amino acids: CASRTKWGLSTDTQYF. CDR3 coding DNA: TGTGCCAGCAGGACAAAGTGGGGGTTAAGCACAGATACGCAGTATTTT.

V usage is TRBV20-1 and J usage is TRBJ2-5, with D tentatively TRBD1 (7 bases). The closer fit of TRBJ2-1 to the DNA end suggests the J call may be wrong. Germline CDR1 is DFQATT and CDR2 is SNEGSKA (reference sequence). CDR3 size: 17 residues. The CDR3 nucleotides read TGCAGTGCTAGTCCTCCCCCAGGGGGGCTCGGCAGGGAGACCCAGTTCTTC. This sequence encodes CSASPPPGGLGRETQFF.

Only a few counts were recorded for this clonotype. V usage is TRBV12-3 or TRBV12-4 and J usage is TRBJ2-7, with no clear D. Trimming stripped 3 bases from V and 3 bases from J, with 6 bases between. The CDR3 covers 12 residues. The CDR3 loop reads CASSFSIYEQYF. In DNA form, the CDR3 reads TGTGCCAGCAGTTTCTCAATCTACGAGCAGTACTTC.

This chain links TRBV9 with TRBJ2-5; D might be TRBD2 (5 bases). V was pared by 0 bases and J by 0 bases, with 9 bases between. CDR1 is SGDLS and CDR2 is YYNGEE in the germline V gene. This CDR3 spans 15 amino acids. This chain's CDR3 is CASSVAATNQETQYF. CDR3 DNA sequence: TGTGCCAGCAGCGTAGCTGCGACTAACCAAGAGACCCAGTACTTC.

The rearrangement uses TRBV20-1 and TRBJ1-2; perhaps TRBD1 as D (5 bases). V lost 1 base and J lost 2, with 8 bases in between. The germline V gene encodes CDR1 DFQATT and CDR2 SNEGSKA (reference sequence). CDR3 size: 13 residues. The CDR3 spells CSARAGANYGYTF. CDR3 DNA sequence: TGCAGTGCTAGAGCCGGGGCCAACTATGGCTACACCTTC.

With regard to this clonotype: The junction departs from germline at one end; a sequencing error may be responsible. J is TRBJ2-1 and V is TRBV25-1; perhaps TRBD1 as D (5 bases). The CDR3 length is 15 residues. CDR1 MGHDK and CDR2 SYGVNS come from the germline V gene. The CDR3 here is CASSESRVLYNGQFF. The CDR3 DNA reads TGTGCCAGCAGTGAGTCCAGGGTACTCTACAATGGGCAGTTCTTC. Looking up the rest from reference TRBV25-1 and TRBJ2-1 gives the full variable domain: EADIYQTPRYLVIGTGKKITLECSQTMGHDKMYWYQQDPGMELHLIHYSYGVNSTEKGDLSSESTVSRIRTEHFPLTLESARPSHTSQYLCASSESRVLYNGQFFGPGTRLTVL.

The genes are TRBV28 and TRBJ1-1; D remains ambiguous. V shed 8 bases and J shed 5 bases, with 12 bases lying between them. The germline V gene encodes CDR1 MDHEN and CDR2 SYDVKM. This CDR3 contains 12 residues. Here the CDR3 DNA reads TGTGCCAGCGTGGACGGGAGAACTGAAGCTTTCTTT. It is translated as CASVDGRTEAFF.

This clonotype came up a few times. The V gene is TRBV12-3 or TRBV12-4, the J gene TRBJ2-1; maybe TRBD2 (5 bases). This CDR3 is built from 15 residues. V dropped 6 bases and J dropped 5 bases, with 17 bases sitting between them. CDR3 nucleotides: TGTGCCAGCAGCCCGTCGGGTCCGGGAAACAATGAGCAGTTCTTC. Its translation: CASSPSGPGNNEQFF.

This chain joins TRBV28 and TRBJ2-1; 7 nucleotides match TRBD1. The germline gives CDR1 MDHEN, CDR2 SYDVKM. CDR3 length: 13 amino acids. V dropped 6 bases and J dropped 6; count of bases not matched to a gene: 5. CDR3 bases: TGTGCCAGCAGCGTTCCAGGGGGCAATGAGCAGTTCTTC. Amino acids: CASSVPGGNEQFF.

The chain carries TRBV5-6 and TRBJ1-6; possible D gene TRBD1, 5 bases. Germline lookup yields CDR1 SGHDT and CDR2 YYEEEE. V lost 4 bases and J lost 10, with 15 bases in between. The CDR3 length is 14 residues. CDR3 amino acids: CASSPEESGSPLHF. CDR3 nucleotide sequence: TGTGCCAGCAGCCCTGAGGAATCAGGGTCACCCCTCCACTTT.

The V call is TRBV14, the J call TRBJ2-7; a weak D match, TRBD2 (5 bases). The J call is uncertain, as TRBJ2-5 better fits the DNA end. There are 15 residues in the CDR3. From germline, CDR1 is SGHDN and CDR2 FVKESK. This chain's CDR3 is CASSPAEEGYETQYF. The CDR3 DNA is TGTGCCAGCAGCCCAGCGGAGGAAGGATACGAGACCCAGTACTTC.

The genes are TRBV7-9 and TRBJ2-1; 9 bases are shared with TRBD2. The V gene's germline CDR1 is SEHNR and CDR2 FQNEAQ (reference sequence). With V trimmed by 1 base and J by 8 bases, 12 bases remained unmatched. CDR3 length equals 17 residues. CDR3 nucleotide sequence: TGTGCCAGCAGCTTAGTAACCGGCGGGGGGGCCCTGGATGAGCAGTTCTTC. Translated, it gives CASSLVTGGGALDEQFF.

This chain connects TRBV6-5 to TRBJ1-2; D may be TRBD1 (5 bases). CDR3 size: 15 residues. Trimming left V 2 bases short and J 2 bases short, with 12 bases between. Germline V gives CDR1 MNHEY, CDR2 SVGAGI. CDR3 DNA: TGTGCCAGCAGTTACGTGGGGGGGAGGAACTATGGCTACACCTTC. Protein sequence: CASSYVGGRNYGYTF.

V and J are TRBV4-1 and TRBJ2-7, with 9 bases fitting TRBD2. Germline V gene data show CDR1 as MGHRA and CDR2 as YSYEKL. With V trimmed by 5 bases and J by 7 bases, 18 bases remained unmatched. The CDR3 runs to 17 residues. CDR3: CASSLDASGVSYNEQYF. The DNA of the CDR3 is TGCGCCAGCAGCTTAGATGCTAGCGGGGTCTCATACAATGAGCAGTACTTC.

About this clonotype itself: Given a much more abundant clone one base away, this may be a read error. The V call is TRBV6-5, the J call TRBJ2-7, with unresolved D. Trimming stripped 5 bases from V and 5 bases from J, with 7 bases between. Germline CDR1 and CDR2: MNHEY and SVGAGI. The CDR3 totals 11 residues. This chain's CDR3 is CASSKRDEQYF. The DNA of the CDR3 is TGTGCCAGCAGTAAAAGAGACGAGCAGTACTTC.

The chain carries TRBV7-8 and TRBJ1-2; D remains unclear. The CDR3 loop spans 13 amino acids. Looked up from germline, CDR1 is SGHVS and CDR2 is FQNEAQ. V shed 0 bases and J shed 7 bases, with 9 bases lying between them. CDR3 protein: CASSLAEQTGYTF. CDR3 DNA: TGTGCCAGCAGCTTAGCAGAGCAGACTGGCTACACCTTC.

In this sample, this clonotype turned up a few times. A much larger clone sits a single nucleotide away, making a read error possible. The chain combines TRBV29-1 with TRBJ2-7, with unresolved D. Trimming shortened V by 1 base and J by 0 bases, and 10 bases separated the two germline ends. The CDR3 covers 14 residues. Per germline, CDR1 SQVTM and CDR2 ANQGSEA. Written as DNA, the CDR3 is TGCAGCGTTGAAGTCTGGACGGCCTCCTACGAGCAGTACTTC. Protein: CSVEVWTASYEQYF.

This chain uses TRBV15 with TRBJ1-4; 7 bases are shared with TRBD1. V was clipped by 1 base and J by 11 bases; unmatched bases: 4. The germline V gene encodes CDR1 LNHNV and CDR2 YYDKDF (reference sequence). CDR3 length: 13 residues. CDR3 loop: CATSRGQGGKLFF. As DNA, the CDR3 is TGTGCCACCAGCAGAGGACAGGGAGGGAAACTGTTTTTT.

The chain links TRBV5-1 to TRBJ2-7; the D is unclear. Per germline, CDR1 SGHRS and CDR2 YFSETQ. CDR3 length: 14 amino acids. Trimming removed 0 bases from V and 3 bases from J, with 10 bases in between. The chain's CDR3 is CASSLESFYYEQYF. In nucleotides, the CDR3 is TGCGCCAGCAGCTTGGAGAGCTTTTACTACGAGCAGTACTTC.

This clonotype was picked up one time. This chain uses TRBV12-3 or TRBV12-4 with TRBJ1-2; 8 positions match TRBD1. The CDR3 has 14 residues. V dropped 7 bases and J dropped 2; count of bases not matched to a gene: 6. CDR3 nucleotide sequence: TGTGCCAGCACCGACAGGGGAGTGAACTATGGCTACACCTTC. It translates to CASTDRGVNYGYTF.

This chain uses TRBV7-9 with TRBJ2-5, with 8 bases fitting TRBD1. Germline-derived CDR1 and CDR2 are SEHNR and FQNEAQ (reference sequence). The V and J ends lost 4 bases and 0 bases, in that order; junction bases with no gene match: 7. CDR3 length equals 16 residues. CDR3 nucleotides: TGTGCCAGCAGCTCTGGACAGGGTGTTTACCAAGAGACCCAGTACTTC. As protein: CASSSGQGVYQETQYF.

This chain joins TRBV7-2 and TRBJ2-7; TRBD1 might be the D (5 bases). This CDR3 has 12 residues. Between the trimmed V and J ends, which lost 2 bases and 4 bases, there was a span of 6 bases. Germline lookup yields CDR1 SGHTA and CDR2 FQGNSA. DNA for the CDR3: TGTACCAGCAGCTTATCAGGGTACGAGCAGTACTTC. Encoded protein: CTSSLSGYEQYF.

This chain joins TRBV12-3 or TRBV12-4 and TRBJ2-3; 8 bases align to TRBD2. J was trimmed by 3 bases and V by 3 bases; bases with no gene match: 8. The CDR3 sequence is 16 residues long. As DNA, the CDR3 is TGTGCCAGCAGTTTCGGACGGGGGGGCCGGACAGATACGCAGTATTTT. It yields the protein CASSFGRGGRTDTQYF.